Below are 9 T cell receptor beta chains sequenced from a single sample in a study of vaccination and CD4 T cells after COVID-19. Sequencing of cultured CD4+ T cell DNA used the Oncomine TCR Beta short-read assay. TCRdb fed the PCR reads into MiXCR, producing one record per CDR3 protein. The data contain 9,500 to 15,000 distinct CDR3 sequences, roughly 50% of them singletons. These receptors are not linked to any known antigen. Regarding treatment: approximately 10-day PBMC culture with coronavirus spike peptide pools or control peptides (ViraFEST assay). The sample in question was cultured CD4+ T cells from blood, obtained after SARS-CoV-2 vaccination. These TCRs come from a human donor with COVID-19.

The chain employs TRBV25-1 and TRBJ2-7; 12 bases match TRBD2. This CDR3 is 17 amino acids long. V gave up 5 bases and J gave up 3 bases; unmatched junction bases: 11. The germline CDR1 and CDR2 sequences are MGHDK and SYGVNS. The CDR3 is CASSPRLAGVSLYEQYF. The CDR3 DNA reads as TGTGCCAGCAGTCCGAGACTAGCGGGGGTTTCCCTCTACGAGCAGTACTTC.

CDR3 amino acids: CASSVGMGPGTQYF. The CDR3, as DNA: TGTGCCAGCAGTGTTGGGATGGGCCCAGGTACGCAGTATTTT. The V call is TRBV2, the J call TRBJ2-3; D gene ambiguous. Germline-derived CDR1 and CDR2 are SNHLY and FYNNEI. The V and J ends lost 4 bases and 8 bases respectively, with 16 bases between them. This CDR3 region has 14 residues.

The V call is TRBV7-2, the J call TRBJ1-2; 7 bases align to TRBD1. V shed 4 bases and J 2 bases; nucleotides not matched to a gene: 4. Per germline, CDR1 SGHTA and CDR2 FQGNSA. This CDR3 spans 14 amino acids. The CDR3 sequence is CASSSLTGNYGYTF. CDR3 nucleotides: TGTGCCAGCAGCTCCCTGACAGGGAACTATGGCTACACCTTC.

The chain is built from TRBV6-1 and TRBJ2-1, with 8 bases that match TRBD2. Germline V lookup: CDR1 MNHNS, CDR2 SASEGT. The CDR3 length is 17 residues. The J segment lost 2 bases and the V segment lost 6 bases, leaving 12 bases of the junction unmatched. The CDR3 region is CASRPHNSGAPYNEQFF. CDR3 sequence (DNA): TGTGCCAGCAGACCCCACAATAGCGGGGCACCCTACAATGAGCAGTTCTTC.

CDR3 in DNA: TGTGCCAGCAGTTCCGACAGGGGGTCCTTTTACGAGCAGTACTTC. The encoded protein is CASSSDRGSFYEQYF. The chain recombines TRBV2 with TRBJ2-7; 9 positions match TRBD1. With 5 bases clipped from V and 4 bases from J, the junction kept 9 bases outside the gene matches. CDR1 is SNHLY, CDR2 FYNNEI, per germline. The CDR3 consists of 15 residues.

The rearrangement uses TRBV11-3 and TRBJ2-5; TRBD2 matches at 9 bases. Germline-derived CDR1 and CDR2 are SGHNT and YENEEA. Germline trimming cut 2 bases from V and 5 bases from J; bases unmatched to any gene: 3. CDR3 length: 14 amino acids. The CDR3 DNA is TGTGCCAGCAGCTTACGCGGGGGGGCGGAGACCCAGTACTTC. Amino acids: CASSLRGGAETQYF.

This chain joins TRBV25-1 and TRBJ1-2; D gene uncertain. This CDR3 region has 14 residues. The germline CDR1 and CDR2 sequences are MGHDK and SYGVNS. Trimming stripped 3 bases from V and 6 bases from J, with 14 bases between. Here the CDR3 reads CASSEPNRWDGYTF. CDR3 DNA sequence: TGTGCCAGCAGTGAGCCCAATAGGTGGGATGGCTACACCTTC.

In its sample, this clonotype was seen once. V gene TRBV12-3 or TRBV12-4 combines with J gene TRBJ2-1; perhaps D is TRBD1 or TRBD2 (8 bases each). The CDR3 has 15 residues. V was pared by 5 bases and J by 7 bases, with 18 bases between. CDR3 amino acids: CASSQGAGGLNEQFF. The CDR3, as DNA: TGTGCCAGCAGTCAGGGGGCGGGGGGTCTAAATGAGCAGTTCTTC.

In this sample, this clonotype turned up a few times. The J gene is TRBJ2-3, the V gene TRBV6-2 or TRBV6-3; D is ambiguous. V was shortened by 4 bases and J by 2 bases, with 4 bases between the two germline ends. This CDR3 has 12 amino acids. CDR1 is MNHEY, CDR2 SVGEGT, per germline. CDR3 coding DNA: TGTGCCAGCAGTTCCTCCACAGATACGCAGTATTTT. It yields the protein CASSSSTDTQYF.